One T cell receptor (beta chain) is described in this entry. Each CDR3 protein gets one entry after TCRdb re-called the RT-PCR reads with MiXCR. The data show some 200,000 distinct CDR3 sequences, more than 35% seen once. This sample is drawn from a study of patients and donors after allogeneic stem cell transplantation. CDR3 length equals 15 residues. V was trimmed by 1 base and J by 4 bases, leaving 10 bases between them. Germline V lookup: CDR1 MNHEY, CDR2 SMNVEV (reference sequence). This chain links TRBV27 with TRBJ2-2; a possible D gene is TRBD1 (5 bases). Material for sequencing was blood, either unsorted or a sorted T cell fraction (not recorded which). This clonotype originated in a human donor who was either an allogeneic HSCT recipient or a stem cell or donor lymphocyte infusion donor (not recorded which). It is not recorded whose cells these are; they may come from a transplant donor. Here the CDR3 reads CASSLWQGSTGELFF. The DNA of the CDR3 is TGTGCCAGCAGTTTATGGCAGGGAAGCACCGGGGAGCTGTTTTTT.